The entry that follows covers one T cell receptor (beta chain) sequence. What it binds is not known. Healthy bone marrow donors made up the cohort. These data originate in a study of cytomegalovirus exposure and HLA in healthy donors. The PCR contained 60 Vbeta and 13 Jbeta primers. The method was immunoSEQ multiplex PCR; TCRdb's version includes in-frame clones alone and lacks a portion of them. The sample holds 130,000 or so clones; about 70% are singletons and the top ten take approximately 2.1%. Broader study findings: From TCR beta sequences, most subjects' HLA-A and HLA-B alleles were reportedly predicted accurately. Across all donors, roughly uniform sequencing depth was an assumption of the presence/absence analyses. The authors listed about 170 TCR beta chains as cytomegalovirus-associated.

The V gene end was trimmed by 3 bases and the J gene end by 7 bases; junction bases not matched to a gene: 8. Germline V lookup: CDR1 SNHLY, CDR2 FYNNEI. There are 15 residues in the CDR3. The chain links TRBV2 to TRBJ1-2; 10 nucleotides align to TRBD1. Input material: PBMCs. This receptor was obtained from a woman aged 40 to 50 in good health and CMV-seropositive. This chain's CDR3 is CASSDGQGVISGYTF. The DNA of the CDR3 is TGTGCCAGCAGTGACGGACAGGGGGTGATATCTGGCTACACCTTC.